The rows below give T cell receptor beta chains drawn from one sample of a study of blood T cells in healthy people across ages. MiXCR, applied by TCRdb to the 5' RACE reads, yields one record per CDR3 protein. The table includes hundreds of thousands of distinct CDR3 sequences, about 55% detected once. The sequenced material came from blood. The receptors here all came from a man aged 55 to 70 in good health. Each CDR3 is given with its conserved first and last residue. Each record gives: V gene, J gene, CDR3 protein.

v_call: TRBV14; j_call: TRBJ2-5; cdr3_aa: CASSPTTGLPRTQYF
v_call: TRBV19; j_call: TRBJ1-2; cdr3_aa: CASKQGPNYGYTF
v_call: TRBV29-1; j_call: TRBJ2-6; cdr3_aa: CSVQQGSGANVLTF
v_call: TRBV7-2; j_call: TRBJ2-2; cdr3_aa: CASSSQGDTGELFF
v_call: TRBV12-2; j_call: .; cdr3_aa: CASPNPWDSKASSYNEQYF
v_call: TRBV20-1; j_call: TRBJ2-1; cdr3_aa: CSALTGLAANEQFF
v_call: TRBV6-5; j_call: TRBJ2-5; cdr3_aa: CASTDRGRETQYF
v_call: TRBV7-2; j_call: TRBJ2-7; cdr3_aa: CASSRDYRYEQYF
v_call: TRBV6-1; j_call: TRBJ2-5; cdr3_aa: CASSEGKAKTQYF
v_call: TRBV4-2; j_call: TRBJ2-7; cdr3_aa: CASSSHGGLTYEQYF
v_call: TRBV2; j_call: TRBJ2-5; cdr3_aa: CASRGESRYNEQYF
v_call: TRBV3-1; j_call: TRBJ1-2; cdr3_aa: CASSRTGQTNYGYTF
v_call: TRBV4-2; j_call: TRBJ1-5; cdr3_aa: CASSQEWGVSQPQHF
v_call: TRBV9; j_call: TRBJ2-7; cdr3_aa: CASSVEGVSSYEQYF
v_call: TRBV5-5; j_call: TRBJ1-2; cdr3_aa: CANSYHYRSFNYGYTF
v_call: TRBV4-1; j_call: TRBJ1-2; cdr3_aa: CASSQLQYTNYGYTF
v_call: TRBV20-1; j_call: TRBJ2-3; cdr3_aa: CSARDQRLAGPTDTQYF
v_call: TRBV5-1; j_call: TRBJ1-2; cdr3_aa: CASSLGQGGYGYTF
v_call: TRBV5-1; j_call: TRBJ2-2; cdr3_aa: CASSYRGNGGELFF
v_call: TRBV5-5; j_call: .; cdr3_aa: CASSPLGGRGGYEQYF
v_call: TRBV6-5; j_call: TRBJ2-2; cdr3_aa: CASSYTLTTGELFF
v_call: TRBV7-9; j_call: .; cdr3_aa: CASSRRETEQYF
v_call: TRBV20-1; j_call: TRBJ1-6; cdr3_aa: CRAQAEQGGYSPLHF
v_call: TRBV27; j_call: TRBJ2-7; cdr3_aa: CASSPGGRFAYEQYF
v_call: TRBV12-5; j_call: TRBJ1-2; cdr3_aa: CASFSGTYGYTF
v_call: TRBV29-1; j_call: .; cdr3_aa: CSAPSGSSYNEQYF
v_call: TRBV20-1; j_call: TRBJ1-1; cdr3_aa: CSARRTNTEAFF
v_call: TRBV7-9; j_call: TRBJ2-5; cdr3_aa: CASSLGVAGTQYF
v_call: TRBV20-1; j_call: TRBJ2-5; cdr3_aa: CSARGEAAGFRETQYF
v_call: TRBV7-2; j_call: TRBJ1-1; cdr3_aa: CASSLGKTEAFF